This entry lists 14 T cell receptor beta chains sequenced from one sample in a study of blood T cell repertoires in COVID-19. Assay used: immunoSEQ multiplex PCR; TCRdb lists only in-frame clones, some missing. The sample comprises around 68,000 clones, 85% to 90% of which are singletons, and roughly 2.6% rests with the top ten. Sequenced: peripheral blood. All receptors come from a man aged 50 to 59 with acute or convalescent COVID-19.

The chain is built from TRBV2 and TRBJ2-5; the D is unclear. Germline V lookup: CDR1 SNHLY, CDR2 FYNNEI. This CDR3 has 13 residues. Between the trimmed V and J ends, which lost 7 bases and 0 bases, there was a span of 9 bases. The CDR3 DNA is TGTGCCAGCAATGTTCTGTACCAAGAGACCCAGTACTTC. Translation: CASNVLYQETQYF.

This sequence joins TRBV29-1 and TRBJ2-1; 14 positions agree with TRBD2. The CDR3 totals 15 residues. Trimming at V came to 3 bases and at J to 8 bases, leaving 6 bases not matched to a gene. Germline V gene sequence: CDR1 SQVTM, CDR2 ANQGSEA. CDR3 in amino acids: CSVDEGTSGSYEQFF. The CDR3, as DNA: TGCAGCGTTGATGAGGGGACTAGCGGGAGCTATGAGCAGTTCTTC.

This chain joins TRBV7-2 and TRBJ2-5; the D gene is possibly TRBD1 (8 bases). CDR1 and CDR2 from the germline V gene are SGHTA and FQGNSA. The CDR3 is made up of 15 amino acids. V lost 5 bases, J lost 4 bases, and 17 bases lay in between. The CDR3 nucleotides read TGTGCCAGCAGCCCGAAAACAGGGGGGGGAGAGACCCAGTACTTC. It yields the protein CASSPKTGGGETQYF.

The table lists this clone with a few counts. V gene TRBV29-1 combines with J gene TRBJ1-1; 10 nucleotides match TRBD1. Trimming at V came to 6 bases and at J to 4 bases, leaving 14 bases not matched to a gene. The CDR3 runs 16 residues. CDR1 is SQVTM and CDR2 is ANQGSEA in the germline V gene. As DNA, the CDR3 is TGCAGCGTCAATTCGCCCCTGGGGGACAGGGGCACTGAAGCTTTCTTT. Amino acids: CSVNSPLGDRGTEAFF. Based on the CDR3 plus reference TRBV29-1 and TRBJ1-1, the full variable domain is SAVISQKPSRDICQRGTSLTIQCQVDSQVTMMFWYRQQPGQSLTLIATANQGSEATYESGFVIDKFPISRPNLTFSTLTVSNMSPEDSSIYLCSVNSPLGDRGTEAFFGQGTRLTVV.

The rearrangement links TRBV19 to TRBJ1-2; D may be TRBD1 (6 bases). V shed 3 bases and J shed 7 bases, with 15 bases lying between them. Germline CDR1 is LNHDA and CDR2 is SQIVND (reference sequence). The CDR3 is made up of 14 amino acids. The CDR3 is CASSMEQGIGGYTF. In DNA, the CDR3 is TGTGCCAGTAGTATGGAGCAGGGGATAGGTGGCTACACCTTC. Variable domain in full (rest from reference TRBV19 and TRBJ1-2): DGGITQSPKYLFRKEGQNVTLSCEQNLNHDAMYWYRQDPGQGLRLIYYSQIVNDFQKGDIAEGYSVSREKKESFPLTVTSAQKNPTAFYLCASSMEQGIGGYTFGSGTRLTVV.

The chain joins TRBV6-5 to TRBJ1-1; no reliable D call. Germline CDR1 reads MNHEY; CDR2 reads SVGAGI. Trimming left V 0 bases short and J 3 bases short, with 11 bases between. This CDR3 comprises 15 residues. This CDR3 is CASSYSWLSYTEAFF. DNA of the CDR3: TGTGCCAGCAGTTACTCTTGGCTGTCGTACACTGAAGCTTTCTTT.

CDR3 loop: CAISGTGNEKLFF. CDR3 in DNA: TGTGCCATCAGTGGCACGGGAAATGAAAAACTGTTTTTT. The gene calls are TRBV10-3 and TRBJ1-4; no clear D gene. The CDR3 is 13 amino acids. V was pared by 4 bases and J by 5 bases, with 8 bases between. CDR1 and CDR2 from the germline V gene are ENHRY and SYGVKD.

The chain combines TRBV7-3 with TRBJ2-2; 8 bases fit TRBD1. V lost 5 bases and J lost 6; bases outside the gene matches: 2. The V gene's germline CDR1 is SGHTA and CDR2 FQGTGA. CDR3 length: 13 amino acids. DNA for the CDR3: TGTGCCAGCAGCCTACAGGGGGCCGGGGAGCTGTTTTTT. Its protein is CASSLQGAGELFF.

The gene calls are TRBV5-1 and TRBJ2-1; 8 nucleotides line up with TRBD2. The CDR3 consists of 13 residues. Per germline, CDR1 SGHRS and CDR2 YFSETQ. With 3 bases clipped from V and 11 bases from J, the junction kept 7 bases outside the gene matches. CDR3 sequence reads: CASSSSGSLKQFF. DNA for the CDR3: TGCGCCAGCAGCTCCAGCGGGAGTTTGAAGCAGTTCTTC.

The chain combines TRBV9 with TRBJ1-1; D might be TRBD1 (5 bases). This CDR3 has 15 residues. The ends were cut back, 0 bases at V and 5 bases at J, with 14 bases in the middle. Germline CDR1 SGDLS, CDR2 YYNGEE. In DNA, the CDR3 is TGTGCCAGCAGCGTAGACGCAGGGCGTTTGACTGAAGCTTTCTTT. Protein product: CASSVDAGRLTEAFF. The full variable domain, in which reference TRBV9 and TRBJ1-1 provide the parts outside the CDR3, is DSGVTQTPKHLITATGQRVTLRCSPRSGDLSVYWYQQSLDQGLQFLIQYYNGEERAKGNILERFSAQQFPDLHSELNLSSLELGDSALYFCASSVDAGRLTEAFFGQGTRLTVV.

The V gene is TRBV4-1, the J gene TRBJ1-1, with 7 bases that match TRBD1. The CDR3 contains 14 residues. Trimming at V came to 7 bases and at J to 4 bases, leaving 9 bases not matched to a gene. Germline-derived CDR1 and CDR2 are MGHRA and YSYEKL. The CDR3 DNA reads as TGCGCCAGCACTAACCCGACAGGGTTCACTGAAGCTTTCTTT. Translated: CASTNPTGFTEAFF.

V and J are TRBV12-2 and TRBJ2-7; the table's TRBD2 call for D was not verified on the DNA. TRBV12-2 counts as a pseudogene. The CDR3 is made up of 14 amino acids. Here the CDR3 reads CASRFGEERRDQYV. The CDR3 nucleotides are TGTGCAAGTCGCTTCGGGGAGGAGCGACGGGATCAGTACGTC.

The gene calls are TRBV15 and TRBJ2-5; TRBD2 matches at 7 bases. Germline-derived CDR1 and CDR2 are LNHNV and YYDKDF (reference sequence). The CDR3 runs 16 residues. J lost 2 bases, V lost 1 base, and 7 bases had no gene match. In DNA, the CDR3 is TGTGCCACCAGCAGAGTCATCGGACTAGGACAAGAGACCCAGTACTTC. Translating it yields CATSRVIGLGQETQYF.

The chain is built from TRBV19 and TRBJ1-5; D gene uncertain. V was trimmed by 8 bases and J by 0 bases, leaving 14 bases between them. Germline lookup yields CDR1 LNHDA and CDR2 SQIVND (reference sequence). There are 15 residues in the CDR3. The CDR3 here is CASRSWAGSNQPQHF. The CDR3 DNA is TGTGCCAGTCGTAGCTGGGCTGGTAGCAATCAGCCCCAGCATTTT.